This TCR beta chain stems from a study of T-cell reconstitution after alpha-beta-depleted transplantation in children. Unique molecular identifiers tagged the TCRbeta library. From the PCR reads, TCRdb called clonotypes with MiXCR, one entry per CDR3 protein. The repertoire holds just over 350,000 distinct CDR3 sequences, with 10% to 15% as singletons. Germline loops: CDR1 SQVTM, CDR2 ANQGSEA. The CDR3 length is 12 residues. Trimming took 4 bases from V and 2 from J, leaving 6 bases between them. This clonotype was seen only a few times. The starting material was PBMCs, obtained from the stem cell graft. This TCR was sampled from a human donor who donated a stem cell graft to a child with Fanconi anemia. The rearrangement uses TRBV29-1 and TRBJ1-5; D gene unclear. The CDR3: CSVGTGNQPQHF. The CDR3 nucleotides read TGCAGCGTTGGAACGGGCAATCAGCCCCAGCATTTT.